The clone carrying this T cell receptor beta chain has only a few counts. No antigen is known for it. The data were taken from a study of molecular identifiers for immune sequencing clone quantification. Across the study: In replicates, RNA from roughly 21,000 or 96,000 naive CD8 cells was split five ways, four sequenced.

Deletions cut 0 bases from V and 2 bases from J, with 22 bases between. Germline CDR1 is DFQATT and CDR2 is SNEGSKA (reference sequence). The CDR3 runs 18 residues. For naive CD8 T cells, sorting used the CD8+CD4-CCR7+CD45RA+ phenotype. Study results and caveats: Jurkat TCR RNA spiked in from one cell could reportedly be detected among about a million naive cells.

Generation of bulk TCR libraries relied on previously described methods and listed TCR primers. TCRdb reprocessed the PCR reads with MiXCR, giving one entry per CDR3 protein. Altogether under 650,000 distinct CDR3 sequences are present, roughly 21% being singletons, with the ten largest covering around 0.9%. The receptor comes from a human donor in good health. Some libraries in this study had Jurkat cell RNA spiked in. Source material: naive CD8+ T cells from blood, with Jurkat cell RNA spiked in. The subset denotes: FACS-sorted CD8+CD4-CCR7+CD45RA+ naive T cells. The chain joins TRBV20-1 to TRBJ2-5, with TRBD2 as a possible D gene (6 bases). CDR3: CSARDLGSLALIQETQYF. CDR3 bases: TGCAGTGCTAGAGATCTCGGGAGCCTAGCGCTAATTCAAGAGACCCAGTACTTC.